This TCR beta chain emerged from a study of cytomegalovirus exposure and HLA in healthy donors. Study observations and caveats: Only CMV serostatus was available as immune exposure information.

Germline CDR1 and CDR2: SGHNT and YYREEE (reference sequence). Trimming took 2 bases from V and 6 from J, leaving 14 bases between them. This CDR3 is 14 amino acids long. This clone was detected only a few times. What it binds is not known. Both 60 Vbeta primers and 13 Jbeta primers went into the PCR. Profiled with immunoSEQ multiplex PCR; TCRdb holds only in-frame clones, not every one. The sample holds 55,000 or so clones, about 80% seen once. The TCR originated in a female donor in good health and CMV-seronegative. The sequencing sample was made of PBMCs. This sequence joins TRBV5-4 and TRBJ1-1, with a tentative D call TRBD1 (5 bases). The chain's CDR3 is CASSFVGVVAEAFF. In nucleotides, the CDR3 is TGTGCCAGCAGCTTCGTAGGGGTTGTCGCTGAAGCTTTCTTT. Full variable domain (outside the CDR3, taken from reference TRBV5-4 and TRBJ1-1): ETGVTQSPTHLIKTRGQQVTLRCSSQSGHNTVSWYQQALGQGPQFIFQYYREEENGRGNFPPRFSGLQFPNYSSELNVNALELDDSALYLCASSFVGVVAEAFFGQGTRLTVV.